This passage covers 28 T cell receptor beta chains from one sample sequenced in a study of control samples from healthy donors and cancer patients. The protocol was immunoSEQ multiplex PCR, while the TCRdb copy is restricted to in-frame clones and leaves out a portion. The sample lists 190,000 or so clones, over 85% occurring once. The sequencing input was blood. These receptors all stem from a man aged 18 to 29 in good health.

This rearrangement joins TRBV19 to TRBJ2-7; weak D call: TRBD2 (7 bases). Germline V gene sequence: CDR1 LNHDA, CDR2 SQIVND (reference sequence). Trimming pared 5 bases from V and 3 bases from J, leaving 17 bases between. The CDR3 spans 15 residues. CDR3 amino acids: CASSLLRGGVYEQYF. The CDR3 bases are TGTGCCAGTAGTCTTCTGAGGGGGGGCGTCTACGAGCAGTACTTC.

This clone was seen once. The CDR3 protein is CASSFKTGGEKLFF. CDR3 coding DNA: TGTGCCAGCAGTTTCAAAACAGGGGGCGAAAAACTGTTTTTT. V is TRBV28 and J is TRBJ1-4; 9 nucleotides match TRBD1. The V segment lost 3 bases and the J segment 8 bases; nucleotides outside the gene matches: 4. CDR1 MDHEN and CDR2 SYDVKM come from the germline V gene. CDR3 length: 14 residues.

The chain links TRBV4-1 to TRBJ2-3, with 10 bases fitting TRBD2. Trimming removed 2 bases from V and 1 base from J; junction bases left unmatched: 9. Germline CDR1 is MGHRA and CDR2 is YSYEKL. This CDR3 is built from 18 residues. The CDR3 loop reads CASSQYQAGGVGTDTQYF. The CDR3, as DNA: TGCGCCAGCAGCCAATACCAAGCGGGGGGGGTTGGCACAGATACGCAGTATTTT.

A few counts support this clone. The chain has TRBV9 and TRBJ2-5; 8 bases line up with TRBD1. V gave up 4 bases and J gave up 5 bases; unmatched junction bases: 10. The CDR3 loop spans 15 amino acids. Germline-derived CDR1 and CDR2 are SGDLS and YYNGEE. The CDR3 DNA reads TGTGCCAGCAGCCCCCGGGACAGGCTAGGGGAGACCCAGTACTTC. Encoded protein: CASSPRDRLGETQYF.

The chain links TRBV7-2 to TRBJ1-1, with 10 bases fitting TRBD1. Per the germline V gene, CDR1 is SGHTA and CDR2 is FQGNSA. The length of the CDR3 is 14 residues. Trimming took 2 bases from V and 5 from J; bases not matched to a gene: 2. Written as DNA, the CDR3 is TGTGCCAGCAGCTTATCGGGACAGGGGACTGAAGCTTTCTTT. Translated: CASSLSGQGTEAFF. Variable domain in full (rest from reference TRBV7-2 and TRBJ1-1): GAGVSQSPSNKVTEKGKDVELRCDPISGHTALYWYRQSLGQGLEFLIYFQGNSAPDKSGLPSDRFSAERTGGSVSTLTIQRTQQEDSAVYLCASSLSGQGTEAFFGQGTRLTVV.

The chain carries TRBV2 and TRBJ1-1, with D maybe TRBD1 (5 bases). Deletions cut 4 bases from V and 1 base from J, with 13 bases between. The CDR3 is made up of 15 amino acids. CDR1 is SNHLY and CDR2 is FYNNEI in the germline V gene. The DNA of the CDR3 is TGTGCCAGCAGTGTAGGCGCAGGGTCGAACACTGAAGCTTTCTTT. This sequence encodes CASSVGAGSNTEAFF.

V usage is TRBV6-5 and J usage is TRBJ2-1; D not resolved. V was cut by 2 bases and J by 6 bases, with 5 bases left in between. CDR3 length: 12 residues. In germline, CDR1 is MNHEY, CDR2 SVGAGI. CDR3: CASSYGVNEQFF. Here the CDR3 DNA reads TGTGCCAGCAGTTACGGTGTCAATGAGCAGTTCTTC.

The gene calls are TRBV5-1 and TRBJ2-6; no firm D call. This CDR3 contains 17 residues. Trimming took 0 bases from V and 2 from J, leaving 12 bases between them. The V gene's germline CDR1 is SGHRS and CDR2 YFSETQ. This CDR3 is CASSLVLSGTGANVLTF. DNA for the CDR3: TGCGCCAGCAGCTTGGTTTTGTCGGGTACTGGGGCCAACGTCCTGACTTTC.

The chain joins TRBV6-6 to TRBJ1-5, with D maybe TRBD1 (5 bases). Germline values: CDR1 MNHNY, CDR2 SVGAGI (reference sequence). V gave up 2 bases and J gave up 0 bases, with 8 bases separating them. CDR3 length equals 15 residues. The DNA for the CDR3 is TGTGCCAGCAGTTACAAGGGGATTAGCAATCAGCCCCAGCATTTT. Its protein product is CASSYKGISNQPQHF.

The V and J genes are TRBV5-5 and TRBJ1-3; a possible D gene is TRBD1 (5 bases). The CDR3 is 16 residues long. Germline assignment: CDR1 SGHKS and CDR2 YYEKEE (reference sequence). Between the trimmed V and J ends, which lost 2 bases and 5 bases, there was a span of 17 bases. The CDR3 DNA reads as TGTGCCAGCAGCTTACTCGGGGCAAAAAATAGAAACACCATATATTTT. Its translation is CASSLLGAKNRNTIYF.

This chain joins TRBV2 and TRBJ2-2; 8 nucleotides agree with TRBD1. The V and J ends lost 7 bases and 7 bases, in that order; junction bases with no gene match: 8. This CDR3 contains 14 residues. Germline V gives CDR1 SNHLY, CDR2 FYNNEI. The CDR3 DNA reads TGTGCCAGCAACCCCAGGACAGGGATCGGGGAGCTGTTTTTT. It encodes CASNPRTGIGELFF.

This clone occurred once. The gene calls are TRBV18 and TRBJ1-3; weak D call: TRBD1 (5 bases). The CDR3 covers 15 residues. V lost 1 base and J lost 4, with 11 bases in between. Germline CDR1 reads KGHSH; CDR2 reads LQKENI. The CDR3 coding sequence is TGTGCCAGCTCACCACTCCAGGGCTCAGGAAACACCATATATTTT. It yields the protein CASSPLQGSGNTIYF.

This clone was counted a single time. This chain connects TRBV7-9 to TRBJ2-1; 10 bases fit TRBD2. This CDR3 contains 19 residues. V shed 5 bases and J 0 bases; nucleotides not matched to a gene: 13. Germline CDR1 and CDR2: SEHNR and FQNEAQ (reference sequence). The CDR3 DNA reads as TGTGCCAGCAGCCCCTTTACTAGCGGGAAGGTCCGCTCCTACAATGAGCAGTTCTTC. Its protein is CASSPFTSGKVRSYNEQFF. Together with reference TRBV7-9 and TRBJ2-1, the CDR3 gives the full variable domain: DTGVSQNPRHKITKRGQNVTFRCDPISEHNRLYWYRQTLGQGPEFLTYFQNEAQLEKSRLLSDRFSAERPKGSFSTLEIQRTEQGDSAMYLCASSPFTSGKVRSYNEQFFGPGTRLTVL.

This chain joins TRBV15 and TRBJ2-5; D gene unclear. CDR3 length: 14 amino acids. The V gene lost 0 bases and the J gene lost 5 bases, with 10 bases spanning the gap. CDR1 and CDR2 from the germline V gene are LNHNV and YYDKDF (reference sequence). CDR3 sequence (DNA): TGTGCCACCAGCAGAGATATAGTCCAGGAGACCCAGTACTTC. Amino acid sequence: CATSRDIVQETQYF.

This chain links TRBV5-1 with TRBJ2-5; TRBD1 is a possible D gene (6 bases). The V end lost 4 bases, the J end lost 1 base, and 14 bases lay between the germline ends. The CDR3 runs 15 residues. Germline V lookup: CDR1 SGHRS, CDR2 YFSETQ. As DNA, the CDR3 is TGCGCCAGCAGCGACCCCGGGACATCCCAAGAGACCCAGTACTTC. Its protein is CASSDPGTSQETQYF. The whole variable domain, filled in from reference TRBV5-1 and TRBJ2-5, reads KAGVTQTPRYLIKTRGQQVTLSCSPISGHRSVSWYQQTPGQGLQFLFEYFSETQRNKGNFPGRFSGRQFSNSRSEMNVSTLELGDSALYLCASSDPGTSQETQYFGPGTRLLVL.

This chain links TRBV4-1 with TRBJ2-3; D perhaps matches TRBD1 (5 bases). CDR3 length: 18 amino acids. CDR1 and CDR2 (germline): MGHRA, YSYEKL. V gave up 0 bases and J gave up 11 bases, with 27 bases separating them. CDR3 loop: CASSQDRATVDMGNMQYF. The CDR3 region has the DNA TGCGCCAGCAGCCAAGATCGGGCCACAGTGGACATGGGAAATATGCAGTATTTT.

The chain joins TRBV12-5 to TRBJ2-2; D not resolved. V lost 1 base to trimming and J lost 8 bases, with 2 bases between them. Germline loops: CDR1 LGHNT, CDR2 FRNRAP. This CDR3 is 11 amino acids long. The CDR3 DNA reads TGTGCTAGTGGTTTGGCAGGGGAGCTGTTTTTT. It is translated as CASGLAGELFF.

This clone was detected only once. In DNA form, the CDR3 reads TGTGCTAGTGGTTGGGGACAGTCCTACAATGAGCAGTTCTTC. Protein sequence: CASGWGQSYNEQFF. The V and J genes are TRBV12-5 and TRBJ2-1; 7 nucleotides match TRBD1. Losses at the gene ends were 4 bases for V and 1 base for J; bases not matched to a gene: 1. The germline V gene has CDR1 LGHNT and CDR2 FRNRAP. There are 14 residues in the CDR3. Combining the CDR3 with reference TRBV12-5 and TRBJ2-1 gives the whole variable domain DARVTQTPRHKVTEMGQEVTMRCQPILGHNTVFWYRQTMMQGLELLAYFRNRAPLDDSGMPKDRFSAEMPDATLATLKIQPSEPRDSAVYFCASGWGQSYNEQFFGPGTRLTVL.

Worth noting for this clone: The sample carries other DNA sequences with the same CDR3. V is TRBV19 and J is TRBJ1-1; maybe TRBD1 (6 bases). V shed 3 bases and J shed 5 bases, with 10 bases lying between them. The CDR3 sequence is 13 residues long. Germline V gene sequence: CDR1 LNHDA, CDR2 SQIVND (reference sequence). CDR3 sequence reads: CASSMGGRTEAFF. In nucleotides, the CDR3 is TGTGCCAGTAGTATGGGGGGGCGTACTGAAGCTTTCTTT.

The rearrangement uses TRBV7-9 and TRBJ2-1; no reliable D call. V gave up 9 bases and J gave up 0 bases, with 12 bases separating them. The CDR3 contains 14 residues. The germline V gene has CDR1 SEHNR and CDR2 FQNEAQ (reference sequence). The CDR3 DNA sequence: TGTGCCAGGACGATCGTAAGCTCCTACAATGAGCAGTTCTTC. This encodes CARTIVSSYNEQFF.

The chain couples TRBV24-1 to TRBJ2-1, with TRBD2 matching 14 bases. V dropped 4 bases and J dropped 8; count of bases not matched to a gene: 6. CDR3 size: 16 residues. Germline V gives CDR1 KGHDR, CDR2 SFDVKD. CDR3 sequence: CATSDLGLAGEYEQFF. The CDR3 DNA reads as TGTGCCACCAGTGACTTGGGACTAGCGGGGGAATATGAGCAGTTCTTC.

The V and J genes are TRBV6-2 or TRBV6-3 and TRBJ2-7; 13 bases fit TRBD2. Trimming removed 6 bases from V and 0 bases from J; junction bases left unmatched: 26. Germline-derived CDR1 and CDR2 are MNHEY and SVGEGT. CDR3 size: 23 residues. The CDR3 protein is CASSRRDRGKTSGGPDSSYEQYF. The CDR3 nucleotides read TGTGCCAGCAGCCGCCGGGACAGGGGGAAGACTAGCGGGGGGCCCGATAGCTCCTACGAGCAGTACTTC.

The CDR3 DNA is TGTGCCTGGAGTTCCGCAGGGAATTTTAATGAAAAACTGTTTTTT. This encodes CAWSSAGNFNEKLFF. V and J are TRBV30 and TRBJ1-4; a weak D match, TRBD1 (5 bases). The V end lost 2 bases, the J end lost 4 bases, and 14 bases lay between the germline ends. Germline CDR1 GTSNPN, CDR2 SVGIG (reference sequence). The CDR3 extends over 15 amino acids.

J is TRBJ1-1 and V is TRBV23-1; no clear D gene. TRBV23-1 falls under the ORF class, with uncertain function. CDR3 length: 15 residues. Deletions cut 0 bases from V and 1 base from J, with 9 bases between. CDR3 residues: CASSQSDFGNTEAFF. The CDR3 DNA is TGCGCCAGCAGTCAATCCGACTTCGGGAACACTGAAGCTTTCTTT.

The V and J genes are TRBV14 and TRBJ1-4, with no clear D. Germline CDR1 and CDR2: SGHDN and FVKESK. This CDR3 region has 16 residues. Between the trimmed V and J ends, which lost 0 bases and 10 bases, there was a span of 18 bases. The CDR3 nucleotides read TGTGCCAGCAGCCAAGAAAGAAGTGGAGGTATGGGAAAACTGTTTTTT. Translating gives CASSQERSGGMGKLFF.

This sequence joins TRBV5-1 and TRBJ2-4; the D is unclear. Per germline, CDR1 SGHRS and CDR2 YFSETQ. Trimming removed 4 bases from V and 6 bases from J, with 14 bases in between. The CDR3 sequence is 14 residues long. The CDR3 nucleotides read TGCGCCAGCAGCCCCAGCGAGCTGTTAAACATTCAGTACTTC. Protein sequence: CASSPSELLNIQYF.

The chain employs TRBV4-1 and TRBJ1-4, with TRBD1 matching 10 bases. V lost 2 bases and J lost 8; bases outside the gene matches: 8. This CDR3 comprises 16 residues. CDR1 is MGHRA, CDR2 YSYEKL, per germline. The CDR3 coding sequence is TGCGCCAGCAGCCAAATTCGGTCGGGACAGGGGGAAAAACTGTTTTTT. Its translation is CASSQIRSGQGEKLFF.

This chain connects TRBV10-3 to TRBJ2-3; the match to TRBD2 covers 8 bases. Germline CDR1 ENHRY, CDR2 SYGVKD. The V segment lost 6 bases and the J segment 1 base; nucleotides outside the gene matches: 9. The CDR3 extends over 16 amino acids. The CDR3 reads CAIRTEAGGRTDTQYF. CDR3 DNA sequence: TGTGCCATCAGGACTGAGGCGGGGGGCCGCACAGATACGCAGTATTTT.